These 7 T cell receptor beta chains were all obtained from the same sample, sequenced in a study of beta chain features in type 1 diabetes. The sequenced template was cDNA made from the entire isolated RNA. Sequenced by immunoSEQ multiplex PCR; TCRdb stores in-frame clones only, minus some. The sample carries some 270,000 clones, roughly an eighth recorded once. Material: naive CD4+ T cells from blood. The receptors stem from a woman between 35 and 50 years old in good health.

This clone appeared a few times. This sample also contains other DNA sequences that code for the same CDR3. CDR3 in amino acids: CASSTSGGSHNEQFF. In nucleotides, the CDR3 is TGCGCCAGCAGCACCAGCGGGGGGTCACACAATGAGCAGTTCTTC. The chain has TRBV5-1 and TRBJ2-1, with 9 bases identical to TRBD2. The V gene end was trimmed by 4 bases and the J gene end by 5 bases; junction bases not matched to a gene: 7. Germline V lookup: CDR1 SGHRS, CDR2 YFSETQ. This CDR3 spans 15 amino acids. Using reference TRBV5-1 and TRBJ2-1 for the parts outside the CDR3, the full variable domain is KAGVTQTPRYLIKTRGQQVTLSCSPISGHRSVSWYQQTPGQGLQFLFEYFSETQRNKGNFPGRFSGRQFSNSRSEMNVSTLELGDSALYLCASSTSGGSHNEQFFGPGTRLTVL.

This clone was seen a few times. This chain uses TRBV5-4 with TRBJ2-3, with D possibly matching TRBD2 (6 bases). Trimming left V 1 base short and J 4 bases short, with 7 bases between. Germline V gives CDR1 SGHNT, CDR2 YYREEE (reference sequence). The CDR3 covers 13 residues. The CDR3 spells CASSLTSPDTQYF. CDR3 sequence (DNA): TGTGCCAGCAGCTTGACTAGCCCAGATACGCAGTATTTT.

This rearrangement joins TRBV6-5 to TRBJ2-7, with 9 nucleotides matching TRBD1. The V gene end was trimmed by 6 bases and the J gene end by 5 bases; junction bases not matched to a gene: 8. This CDR3 region has 14 residues. Per the germline V gene, CDR1 is MNHEY and CDR2 is SVGAGI. This CDR3 is CASSSGTGPHEQYF. CDR3 sequence (DNA): TGTGCCAGCAGCTCCGGGACAGGGCCCCACGAGCAGTACTTC.

The table lists this clone with a few counts. The chain has TRBV18 and TRBJ1-5, with TRBD1 matching over 10 bases. Unmatched junction bases numbered 4, after V lost 0 bases and J lost 5 bases. Germline assignment: CDR1 KGHSH and CDR2 LQKENI. The CDR3 runs to 16 residues. The CDR3 region is CASSPPGTGEHQPQHF. In DNA form, the CDR3 reads TGTGCCAGCTCACCACCCGGGACAGGGGAGCATCAGCCCCAGCATTTT.

In this sample, this clone turned up a few times. The gene calls are TRBV28 and TRBJ1-2, with 9 bases that match TRBD1. This CDR3 spans 18 amino acids. V shed 2 bases, J shed 3 bases, and the junction held 13 bases outside the gene matches. CDR1 is MDHEN, CDR2 SYDVKM, per germline. The DNA of the CDR3 is TGTGCCAGCAGTTTAGTGACCAGGTGGGGACAGGGCCACTATGGCTACACCTTC. Amino acids: CASSLVTRWGQGHYGYTF.

This rearrangement joins TRBV7-9 to TRBJ2-1; 7 nucleotides align to TRBD1. CDR3 length: 13 residues. CDR1 is SEHNR and CDR2 is FQNEAQ in the germline V gene (reference sequence). V lost 5 bases, J lost 9 bases, and 7 bases stayed unmatched. The CDR3 DNA reads TGTGCCAGCAGCCTAAGACAGGGTGTTGAGCAGTTCTTC. Its protein is CASSLRQGVEQFF.

The rearrangement links TRBV7-2 to TRBJ1-5, with D maybe TRBD1 (5 bases). Germline CDR1 SGHTA, CDR2 FQGNSA. This CDR3 has 15 amino acids. V shed 1 base and J shed 1 base, with 8 bases lying between them. The CDR3 nucleotides read TGTGCCAGCAGCTTAGGGGGCCACAGCAATCAGCCCCAGCATTTT. Translating gives CASSLGGHSNQPQHF. Full variable domain (outside the CDR3, taken from reference TRBV7-2 and TRBJ1-5): GAGVSQSPSNKVTEKGKDVELRCDPISGHTALYWYRQSLGQGLEFLIYFQGNSAPDKSGLPSDRFSAERTGGSVSTLTIQRTQQEDSAVYLCASSLGGHSNQPQHFGDGTRLSIL.